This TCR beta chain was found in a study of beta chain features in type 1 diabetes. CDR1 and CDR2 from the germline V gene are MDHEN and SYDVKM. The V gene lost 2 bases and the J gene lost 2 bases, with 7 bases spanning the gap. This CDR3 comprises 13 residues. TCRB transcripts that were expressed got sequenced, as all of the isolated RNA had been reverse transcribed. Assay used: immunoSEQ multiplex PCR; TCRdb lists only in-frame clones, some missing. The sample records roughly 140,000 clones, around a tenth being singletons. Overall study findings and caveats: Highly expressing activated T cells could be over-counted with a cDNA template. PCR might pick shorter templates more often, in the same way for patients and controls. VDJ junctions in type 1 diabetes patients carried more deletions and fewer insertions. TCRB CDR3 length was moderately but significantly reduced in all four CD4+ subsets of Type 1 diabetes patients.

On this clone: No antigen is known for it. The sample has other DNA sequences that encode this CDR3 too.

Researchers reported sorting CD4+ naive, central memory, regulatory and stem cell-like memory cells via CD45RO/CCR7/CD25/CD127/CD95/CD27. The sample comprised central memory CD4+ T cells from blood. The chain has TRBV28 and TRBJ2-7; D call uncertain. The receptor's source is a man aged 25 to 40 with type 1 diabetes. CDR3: CASSLDKAYEQYF. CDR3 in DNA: TGTGCCAGCAGTTTAGACAAAGCCTACGAGCAGTACTTC.